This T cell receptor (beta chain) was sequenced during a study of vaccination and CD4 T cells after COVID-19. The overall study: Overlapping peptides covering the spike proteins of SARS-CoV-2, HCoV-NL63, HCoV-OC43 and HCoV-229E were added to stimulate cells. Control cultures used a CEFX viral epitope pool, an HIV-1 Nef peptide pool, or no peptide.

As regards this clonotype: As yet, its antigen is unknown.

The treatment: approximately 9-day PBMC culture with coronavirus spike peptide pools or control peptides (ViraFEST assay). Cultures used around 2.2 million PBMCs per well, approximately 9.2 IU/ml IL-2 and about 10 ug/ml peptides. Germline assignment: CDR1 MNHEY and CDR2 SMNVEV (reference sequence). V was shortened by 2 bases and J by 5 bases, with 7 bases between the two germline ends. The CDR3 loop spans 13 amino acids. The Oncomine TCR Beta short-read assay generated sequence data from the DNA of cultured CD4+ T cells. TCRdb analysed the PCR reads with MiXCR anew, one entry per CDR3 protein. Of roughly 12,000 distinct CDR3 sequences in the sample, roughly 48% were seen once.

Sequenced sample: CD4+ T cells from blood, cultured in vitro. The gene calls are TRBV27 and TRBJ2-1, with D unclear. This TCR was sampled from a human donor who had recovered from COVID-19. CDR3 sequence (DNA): TGTGCCAGCAGTTTACAACCAAACAATGAGCAGTTCTTC. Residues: CASSLQPNNEQFF.